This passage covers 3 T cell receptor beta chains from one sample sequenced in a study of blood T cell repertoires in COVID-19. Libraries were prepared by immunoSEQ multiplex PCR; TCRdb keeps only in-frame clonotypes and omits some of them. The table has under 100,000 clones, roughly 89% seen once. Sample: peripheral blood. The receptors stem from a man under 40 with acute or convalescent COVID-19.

Here the CDR3 reads CSASSGIAKNIQYF. CDR3 DNA: TGCAGTGCTAGTAGCGGAATAGCCAAAAACATTCAGTACTTC. J is TRBJ2-4 and V is TRBV20-1; D perhaps matches TRBD2 (6 bases). The CDR3 length is 14 residues. Germline CDR1 DFQATT, CDR2 SNEGSKA (reference sequence). With 3 bases removed from V and 0 bases from J, the gap between germline ends came to 9 bases.

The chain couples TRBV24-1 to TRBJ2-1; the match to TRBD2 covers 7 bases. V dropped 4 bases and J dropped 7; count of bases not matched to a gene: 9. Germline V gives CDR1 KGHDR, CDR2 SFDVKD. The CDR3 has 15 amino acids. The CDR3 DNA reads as TGTGCCACCAGTGACCCCGTGCGGGAGAGGAATGAGCAGTTCTTC. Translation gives CATSDPVRERNEQFF.

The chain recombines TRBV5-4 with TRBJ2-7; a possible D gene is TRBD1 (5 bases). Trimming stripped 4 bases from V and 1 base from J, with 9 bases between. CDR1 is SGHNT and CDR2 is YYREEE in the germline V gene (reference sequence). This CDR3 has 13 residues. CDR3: CASSTTGSYEQYF. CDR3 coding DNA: TGTGCCAGCAGCACCACAGGATCCTACGAGCAGTACTTC.